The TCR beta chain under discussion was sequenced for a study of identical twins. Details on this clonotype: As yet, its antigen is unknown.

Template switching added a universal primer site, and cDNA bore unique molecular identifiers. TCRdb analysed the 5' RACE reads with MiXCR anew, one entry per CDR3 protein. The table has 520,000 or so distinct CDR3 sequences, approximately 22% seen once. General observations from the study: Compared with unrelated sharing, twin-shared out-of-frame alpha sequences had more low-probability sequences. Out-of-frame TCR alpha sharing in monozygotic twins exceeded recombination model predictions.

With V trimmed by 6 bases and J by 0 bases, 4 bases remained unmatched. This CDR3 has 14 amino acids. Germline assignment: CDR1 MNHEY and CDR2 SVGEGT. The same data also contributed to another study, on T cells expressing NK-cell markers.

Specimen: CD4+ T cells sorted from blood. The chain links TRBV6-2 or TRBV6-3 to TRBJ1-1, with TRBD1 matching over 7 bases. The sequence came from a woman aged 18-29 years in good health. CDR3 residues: CASRLTGLNTEAFF. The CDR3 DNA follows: TGTGCCAGCAGACTGACAGGGTTGAACACTGAAGCTTTCTTT.